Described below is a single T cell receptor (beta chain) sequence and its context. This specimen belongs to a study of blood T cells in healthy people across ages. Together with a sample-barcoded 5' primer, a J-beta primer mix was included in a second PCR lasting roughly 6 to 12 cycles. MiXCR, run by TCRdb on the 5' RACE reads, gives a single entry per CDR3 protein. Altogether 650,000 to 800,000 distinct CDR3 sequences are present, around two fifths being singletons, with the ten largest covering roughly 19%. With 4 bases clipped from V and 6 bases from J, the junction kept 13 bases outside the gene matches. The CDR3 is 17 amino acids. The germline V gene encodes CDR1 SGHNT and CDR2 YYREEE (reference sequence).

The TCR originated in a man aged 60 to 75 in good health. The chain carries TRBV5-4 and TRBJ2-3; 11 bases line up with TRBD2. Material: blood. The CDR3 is CASSPPGSGGASDTQYF. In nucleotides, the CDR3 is TGTGCCAGCAGCCCACCAGGTAGCGGGGGGGCCTCTGATACGCAGTATTTT.